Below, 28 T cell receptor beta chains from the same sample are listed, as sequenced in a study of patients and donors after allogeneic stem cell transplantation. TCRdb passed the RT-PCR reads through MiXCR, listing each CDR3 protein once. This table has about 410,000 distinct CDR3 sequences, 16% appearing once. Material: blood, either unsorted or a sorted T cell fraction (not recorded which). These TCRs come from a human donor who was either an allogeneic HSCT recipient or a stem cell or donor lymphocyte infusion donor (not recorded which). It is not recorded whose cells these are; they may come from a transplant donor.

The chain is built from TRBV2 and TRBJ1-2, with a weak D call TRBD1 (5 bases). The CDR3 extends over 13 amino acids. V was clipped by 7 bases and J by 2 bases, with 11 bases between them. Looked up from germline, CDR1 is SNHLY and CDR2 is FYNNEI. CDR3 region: CASKFGGNYGYTF. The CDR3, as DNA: TGTGCCAGCAAGTTCGGGGGGAACTATGGCTACACCTTC.

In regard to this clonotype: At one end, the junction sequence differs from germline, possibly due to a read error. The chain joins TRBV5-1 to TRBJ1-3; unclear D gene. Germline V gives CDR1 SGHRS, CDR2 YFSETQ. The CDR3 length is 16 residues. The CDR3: CASSLVGRMAGNTIYF. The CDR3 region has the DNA TGCGCGAGCAGCTTGGTTGGCAGGATGGCTGGAAACACCATATATTTT.

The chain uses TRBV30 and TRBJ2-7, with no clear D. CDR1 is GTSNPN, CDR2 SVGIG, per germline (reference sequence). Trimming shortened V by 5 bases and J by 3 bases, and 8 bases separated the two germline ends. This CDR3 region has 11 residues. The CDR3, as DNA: TGTGCCTGGGCCCGACTCTACGAGCAGTACTTC. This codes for CAWARLYEQYF.

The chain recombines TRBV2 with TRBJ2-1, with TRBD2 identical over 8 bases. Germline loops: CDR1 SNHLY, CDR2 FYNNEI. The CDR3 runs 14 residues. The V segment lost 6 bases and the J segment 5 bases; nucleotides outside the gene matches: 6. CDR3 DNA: TGTGCCAGCAGGATTAGCGGGAAGCACAATGAGCAGTTCTTC. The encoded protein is CASRISGKHNEQFF.

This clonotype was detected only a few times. CDR3 loop: CASSFGSGSPDTQYF. The CDR3 coding sequence is TGTGCCAGCAGTTTTGGGTCTGGGAGTCCGGATACGCAGTATTTT. The chain employs TRBV12-3 or TRBV12-4 and TRBJ2-3; tentatively, D is TRBD2 (5 bases). Trimming cost V 3 bases and J 6 bases, with 16 bases left between them. This CDR3 has 15 residues.

CDR3 nucleotides: TGTGCCAGCAGTCCGCGGACAGGGCGGTACAATGAGCAGTTCTTC. Amino acids: CASSPRTGRYNEQFF. The chain uses TRBV6-1 and TRBJ2-1; 8 nucleotides align to TRBD1. The CDR3 is 15 amino acids. J gave up 4 bases and V 5 bases, and 7 bases lay outside the gene matches. Germline V CDR1 and CDR2: MNHNS, SASEGT.

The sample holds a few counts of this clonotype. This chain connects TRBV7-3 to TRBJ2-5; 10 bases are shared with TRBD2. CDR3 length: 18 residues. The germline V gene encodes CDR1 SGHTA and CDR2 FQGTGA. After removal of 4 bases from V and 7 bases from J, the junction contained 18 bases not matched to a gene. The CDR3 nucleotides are TGTGCCAGCAGCTCTTCGATACGGACTAGCGGATCCCCACGGACCCAGTACTTC. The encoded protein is CASSSSIRTSGSPRTQYF.

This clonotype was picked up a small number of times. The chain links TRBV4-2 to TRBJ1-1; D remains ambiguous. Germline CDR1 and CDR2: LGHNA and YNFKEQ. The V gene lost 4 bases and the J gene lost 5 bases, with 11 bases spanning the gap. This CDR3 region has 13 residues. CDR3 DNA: TGTGCCAGCAGCCCGTCAAGGAGGACTGAAGCTTTCTTT. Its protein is CASSPSRRTEAFF.

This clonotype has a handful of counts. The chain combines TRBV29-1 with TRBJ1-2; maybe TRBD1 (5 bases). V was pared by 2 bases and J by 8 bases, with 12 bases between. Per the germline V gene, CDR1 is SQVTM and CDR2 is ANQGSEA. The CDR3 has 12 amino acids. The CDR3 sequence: CSVEKPGAGYTF. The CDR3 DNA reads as TGCAGCGTTGAAAAACCCGGGGCAGGCTACACCTTC.

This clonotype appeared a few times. CDR3 loop: CASSLGTFPNEQFF. The CDR3 DNA reads TGTGCCAGCAGCCTTGGGACTTTCCCCAATGAGCAGTTCTTC. The V and J genes are TRBV9 and TRBJ2-1, with a weak D call TRBD2 (6 bases). The ends were cut back, 4 bases at V and 6 bases at J, with 14 bases in the middle. Germline V lookup: CDR1 SGDLS, CDR2 YYNGEE. The CDR3 consists of 14 residues.

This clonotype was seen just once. CDR3 sequence (DNA): TGCGCCAGCAGCCAAGATCCCGTTACAGATACGCAGTATTTT. Its translation: CASSQDPVTDTQYF. The chain is built from TRBV4-3 and TRBJ2-3; D gene unclear. CDR3 length equals 14 residues. Trimming removed 0 bases from V and 3 bases from J, with 7 bases in between. CDR1 and CDR2 from the germline V gene are LGHNA and YSLEER.

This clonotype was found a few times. This chain's CDR3 is CSARDLGQGTPYEQYF. The CDR3 DNA is TGCAGTGCTAGAGATCTAGGACAGGGGACCCCCTACGAGCAGTACTTC. This rearrangement joins TRBV20-1 to TRBJ2-7, with TRBD1 matching 9 bases. J was trimmed by 2 bases and V by 0 bases; bases with no gene match: 8. CDR1 is DFQATT, CDR2 SNEGSKA, per germline (reference sequence). This CDR3 spans 16 amino acids.

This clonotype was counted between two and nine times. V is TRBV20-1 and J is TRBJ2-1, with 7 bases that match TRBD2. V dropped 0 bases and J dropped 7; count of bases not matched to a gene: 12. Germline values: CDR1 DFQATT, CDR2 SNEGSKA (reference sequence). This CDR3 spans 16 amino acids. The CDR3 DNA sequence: TGCAGTGCTAGAGATCCCGGCGGGAGTGGTATGAATGAGCAGTTCTTC. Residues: CSARDPGGSGMNEQFF.

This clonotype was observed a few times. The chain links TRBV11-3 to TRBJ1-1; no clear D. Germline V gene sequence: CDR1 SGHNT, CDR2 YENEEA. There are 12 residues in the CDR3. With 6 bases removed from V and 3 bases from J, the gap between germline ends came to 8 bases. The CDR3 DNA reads TGTGCCAGCAGTTCCCCCGACACTGAAGCTTTCTTT. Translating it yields CASSSPDTEAFF.

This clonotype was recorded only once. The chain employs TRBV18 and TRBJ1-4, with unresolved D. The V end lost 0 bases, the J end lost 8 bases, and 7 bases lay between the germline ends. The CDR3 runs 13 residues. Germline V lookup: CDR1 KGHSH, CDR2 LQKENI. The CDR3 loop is CASSPPTREKLFF. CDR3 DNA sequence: TGTGCCAGCTCACCACCTACCAGGGAAAAACTGTTTTTT.

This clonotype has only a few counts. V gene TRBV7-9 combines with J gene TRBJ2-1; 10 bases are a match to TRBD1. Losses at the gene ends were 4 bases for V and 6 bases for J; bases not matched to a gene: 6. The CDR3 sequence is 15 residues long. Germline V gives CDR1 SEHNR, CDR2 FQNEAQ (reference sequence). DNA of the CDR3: TGTGCCAGCAGCTCCGGGACAGGGGATGGCAATGAGCAGTTCTTC. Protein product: CASSSGTGDGNEQFF.

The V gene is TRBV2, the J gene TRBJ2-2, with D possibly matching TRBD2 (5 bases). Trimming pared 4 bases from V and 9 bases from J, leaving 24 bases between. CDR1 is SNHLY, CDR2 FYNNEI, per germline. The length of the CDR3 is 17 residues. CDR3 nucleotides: TGTGCCAGCAGTGTAAGGAGAAACCGGGGTCAAGGGAGGGAGCTGTTTTTT. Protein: CASSVRRNRGQGRELFF. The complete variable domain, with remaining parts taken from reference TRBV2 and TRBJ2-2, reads EPEVTQTPSHQVTQMGQEVILRCVPISNHLYFYWYRQILGQKVEFLVSFYNNEISEKSEIFDDQFSVERPDGSNFTLKIRSTKLEDSAMYFCASSVRRNRGQGRELFFGEGSRLTVL.

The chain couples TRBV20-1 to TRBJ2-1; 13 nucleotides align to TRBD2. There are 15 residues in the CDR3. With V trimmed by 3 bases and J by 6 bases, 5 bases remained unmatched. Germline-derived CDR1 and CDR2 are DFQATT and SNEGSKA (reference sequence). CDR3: CSASLLAGGPNEQFF. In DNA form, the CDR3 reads TGCAGTGCTAGCTTACTAGCGGGAGGGCCCAATGAGCAGTTCTTC.

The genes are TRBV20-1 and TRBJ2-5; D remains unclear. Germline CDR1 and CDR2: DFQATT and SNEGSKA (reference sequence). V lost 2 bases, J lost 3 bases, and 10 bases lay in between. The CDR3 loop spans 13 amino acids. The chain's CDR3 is CSARFVAEETQYF. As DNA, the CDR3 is TGCAGTGCTAGATTTGTCGCAGAAGAGACCCAGTACTTC.

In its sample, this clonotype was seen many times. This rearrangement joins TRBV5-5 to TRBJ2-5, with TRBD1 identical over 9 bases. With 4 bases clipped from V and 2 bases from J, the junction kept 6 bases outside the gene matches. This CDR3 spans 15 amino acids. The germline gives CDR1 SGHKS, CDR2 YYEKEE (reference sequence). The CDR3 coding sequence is TGTGCCAGCAGCCTCTATGACAGGGGGCAAGAGACCCAGTACTTC. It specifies CASSLYDRGQETQYF.

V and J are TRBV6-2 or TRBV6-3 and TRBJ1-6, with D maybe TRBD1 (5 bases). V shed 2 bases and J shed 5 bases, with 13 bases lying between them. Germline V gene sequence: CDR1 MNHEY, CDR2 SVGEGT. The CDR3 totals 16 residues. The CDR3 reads CASSYGTTGHNSPLHF. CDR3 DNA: TGTGCCAGCAGTTACGGGACGACGGGGCATAATTCACCCCTCCACTTT.

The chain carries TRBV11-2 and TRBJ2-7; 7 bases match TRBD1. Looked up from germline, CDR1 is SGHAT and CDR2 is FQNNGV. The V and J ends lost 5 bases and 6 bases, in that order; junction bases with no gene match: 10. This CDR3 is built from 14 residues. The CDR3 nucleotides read TGTGCCAGCAGCAAAAGACAGGGAGTGGGCGAGCAGTACTTC. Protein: CASSKRQGVGEQYF.

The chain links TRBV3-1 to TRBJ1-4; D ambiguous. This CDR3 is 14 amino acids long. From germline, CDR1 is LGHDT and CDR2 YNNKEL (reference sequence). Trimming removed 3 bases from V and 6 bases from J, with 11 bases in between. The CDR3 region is CASSHHGRYEKLFF. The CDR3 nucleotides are TGTGCCAGCAGCCATCACGGACGTTATGAAAAACTGTTTTTT. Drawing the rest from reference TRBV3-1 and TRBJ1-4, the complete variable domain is DTAVSQTPKYLVTQMGNDKSIKCEQNLGHDTMYWYKQDSKKFLKIMFSYNNKELIINETVPNRFSPKSPDKAHLNLHINSLELGDSAVYFCASSHHGRYEKLFFGSGTQLSVL.

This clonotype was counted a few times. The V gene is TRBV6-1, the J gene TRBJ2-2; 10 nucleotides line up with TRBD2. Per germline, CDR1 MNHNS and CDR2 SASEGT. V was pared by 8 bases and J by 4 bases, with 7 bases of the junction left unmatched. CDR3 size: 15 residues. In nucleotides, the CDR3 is TGTGCCAGCCGCTCAGCGGGGGGGCCCACCGGGGAGCTGTTTTTT. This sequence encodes CASRSAGGPTGELFF.

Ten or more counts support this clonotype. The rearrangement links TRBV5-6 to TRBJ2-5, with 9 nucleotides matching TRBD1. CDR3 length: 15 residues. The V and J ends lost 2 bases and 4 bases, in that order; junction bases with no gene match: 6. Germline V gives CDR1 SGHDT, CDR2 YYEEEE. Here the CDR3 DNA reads TGTGCCAGCAGCTTCGGGACAGGGTTAATAGAGACCCAGTACTTC. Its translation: CASSFGTGLIETQYF.

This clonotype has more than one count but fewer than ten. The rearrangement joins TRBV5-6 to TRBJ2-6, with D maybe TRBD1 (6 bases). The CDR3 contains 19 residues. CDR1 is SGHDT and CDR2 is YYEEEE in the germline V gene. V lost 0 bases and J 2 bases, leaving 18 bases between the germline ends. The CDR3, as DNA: TGTGCCAGCAGCTTGGCTGGTTTGGGGGCGCTCCCTGGGGCCAACGTCCTGACTTTC. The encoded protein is CASSLAGLGALPGANVLTF.

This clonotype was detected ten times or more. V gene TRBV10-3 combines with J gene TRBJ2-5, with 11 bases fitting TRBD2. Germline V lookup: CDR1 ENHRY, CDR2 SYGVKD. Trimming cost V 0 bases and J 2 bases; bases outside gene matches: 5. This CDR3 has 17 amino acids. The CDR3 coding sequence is TGTGCCATCAGTGAGTCTGTGCTAGCGGGAGGACAAGAGACCCAGTACTTC. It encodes CAISESVLAGGQETQYF.

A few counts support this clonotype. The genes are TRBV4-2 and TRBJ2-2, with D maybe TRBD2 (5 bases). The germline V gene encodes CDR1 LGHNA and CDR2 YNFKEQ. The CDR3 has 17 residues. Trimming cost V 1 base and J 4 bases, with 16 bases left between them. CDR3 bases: TGTGCCAGCAGCCAAGTCTTACAAGTCGGGATCACCGGGGAGCTGTTTTTT. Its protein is CASSQVLQVGITGELFF.